These T cell receptor beta chains were read from a single sample in a study of T cells in Graves' hyperthyroidism and ophthalmopathy. TCRdb re-called the multiplex PCR reads through MiXCR, storing one row per CDR3 protein. The repertoire holds about 400,000 distinct CDR3 sequences, around 14% seen once, with roughly 25% in the top ten. The sequenced sample was blood. Receptors were obtained from a woman between 18 and 29 years old with Graves' hyperthyroidism that later progressed to Graves' ophthalmopathy. The CDR3 runs from the conserved cysteine through the conserved F or W. D genes are given only for firm matches. Not every row has a clone size; where given, it reads once, few, many or a size class.

>few|TRBD1|TRBJ1-5|TRBV5-1
CASSLGTGLNRPQHF
TGCGCCAGCAGCTTGGGGACAGGGTTAAATCGGCCCCAGCATTTT
>many|TRBD2|TRBJ2-1|TRBV11-2
CASSSGLAGAGEQFF
TGTGCCAGCAGCTCGGGACTAGCGGGAGCTGGTGAGCAGTTCTTC
>few|-|TRBJ2-1|TRBV25-1
CASSTGRRAYNEQFF
TGTGCCAGCAGTACGGGTAGGAGAGCGTACAATGAGCAGTTCTTC
>-|-|TRBJ2-7|TRBV5-8
CASSLGYESYEQYF
TGTGCCAGCAGCTTGGGGTACGAATCCTACGAGCAGTACTTC
>few|TRBD2|TRBJ2-5|TRBV20-1
CSAKTSGRAEETQYF
TGCAGTGCTAAGACTAGCGGGAGGGCCGAAGAGACCCAGTACTTC
>once|-|TRBJ2-7|TRBV7-9
CASSPNPYEQYF
TGTGCCAGCAGCCCTAACCCCTACGAGCAGTACTTC
>few|TRBD2|TRBJ2-1|TRBV4-3
CASSPLAGGPYEQFF
TGCGCCAGCAGCCCCCTCGCGGGAGGGCCCTATGAGCAGTTCTTC
>many|-|TRBJ2-7|TRBV7-9
CASSFFQGSYEQYF
TGTGCCAGCAGCTTTTTCCAGGGTTCCTACGAGCAGTACTTC
>-|TRBD1|TRBJ2-2|TRBV6-2/TRBV6-3
CASSPDRGPTGELFF
TGTGCCAGCAGCCCCGACAGGGGGCCCACCGGGGAGCTGTTTTTT
>many|-|TRBJ1-1|TRBV5-1
CASSRNLGTEAFF
TGCGCCAGCAGCCGAAACCTGGGCACTGAAGCTTTCTTT
>many|TRBD2|TRBJ2-5|TRBV6-5
CASSYSYPGTSETQYF
TGTGCCAGCAGTTACTCGTACCCTGGGACTAGCGAGACCCAGTACTTC
>-|-|TRBJ2-6|TRBV7-9
CASSLLGGGSGANVLTF
TGTGCCAGCAGCTTACTCGGAGGGGGTTCTGGGGCCAACGTCCTGACTTTC
>few|-|TRBJ1-3|TRBV18
CASPHRKPADTIYF
TGTGCCAGCCCTCACCGCAAGCCCGCGGACACCATATATTTT
>many|-|TRBJ1-5|TRBV28
CASIREGKSLGNQPQHF
TGTGCCAGCATTCGAGAAGGGAAAAGTCTGGGCAATCAGCCCCAGCATTTT
>few|TRBD2|TRBJ2-1|TRBV19
CASSSGTSEYNEQFF
TGTGCCAGTAGTTCCGGGACTAGCGAGTACAATGAGCAGTTCTTC
>many|-|TRBJ1-1|TRBV2
CASHFRAEAFF
TGTGCCAGTCATTTTAGGGCTGAAGCTTTCTTT
>many|TRBD1|TRBJ1-1|TRBV10-3
CALRTGLNTEAFF
TGTGCCCTCCGGACAGGCTTAAACACTGAAGCTTTCTTT
>many|-|TRBJ2-4|TRBV3-1
CASSHPYGIQYF
TGTGCCAGCAGCCATCCCTACGGCATTCAGTACTTC
>many|-|TRBJ2-2|TRBV28
CASSLLGPGNTGELFF
TGTGCCAGCAGTTTACTTGGGCCCGGGAACACCGGGGAGCTGTTTTTT
>many|-|TRBJ2-7|TRBV20-1
CSLDRGGSRRGYEQYF
TGCAGCCTAGACCGAGGGGGGTCCCGACGCGGTTACGAGCAGTACTTC
>many|TRBD2|TRBJ2-4|TRBV20-1
CSASDGTSGRWYIQYF
TGCAGTGCTAGCGATGGGACTAGCGGGAGGTGGTACATTCAGTACTTC
>-|-|TRBJ2-3|TRBV7-2
CASSPDSGGTDTRYF
TGTGCCAGCAGTCCGGACTCTGGGGGCACAGATACGCGGTATTTT
>many|TRBD2|TRBJ2-3|TRBV20-1
CSASSGRLGTQYF
TGCAGTGCTTCGAGCGGGAGATTGGGGACGCAGTATTTT
>-|TRBD1|TRBJ2-7|TRBV20-1
CSAINPGQGSIGQYF
TGCAGTGCTATTAATCCGGGACAGGGTTCAATAGGGCAGTACTTC
>-|TRBD2|TRBJ2-3|TRBV20-1
CSAPELAGFFTDTQYF
TGCAGTGCCCCAGAACTAGCGGGGTTTTTCACAGATACGCAGTATTTT
>many|TRBD1|TRBJ1-1|TRBV7-8
CASSRRQGNTEAFF
TGTGCCAGCAGCCGCCGACAGGGCAACACTGAAGCTTTCTTT
>many|TRBD2|TRBJ2-3|TRBV15
CATSRERGLALSTDTQYF
TGTGCCACCAGCAGAGAAAGGGGACTAGCCTTAAGCACAGATACGCAGTATTTT